Following are 2 T cell receptor beta chains from one sample sequenced in a study of T cell changes during pregnancy in multiple sclerosis. Clones were read by immunoSEQ multiplex PCR, and TCRdb kept only the in-frame ones, dropping some. The sample has 85,000 to 100,000 clones; approximately 92% are singletons. The sample here was peripheral blood, taken in the first trimester of pregnancy. These receptors came from a female donor with multiple sclerosis, enrolled in a pregnancy study.

A few counts support this clone. The chain has TRBV6-5 and TRBJ1-5, with 11 bases matching TRBD1. The CDR3 sequence is 14 residues long. V dropped 8 bases and J dropped 2; count of bases not matched to a gene: 2. Per the germline V gene, CDR1 is MNHEY and CDR2 is SVGAGI. CDR3: CASRTGGRNQPQHF. CDR3 DNA sequence: TGTGCCAGCCGGACAGGGGGCCGCAATCAGCCCCAGCATTTT.

The rearrangement uses TRBV5-1 and TRBJ2-7; 13 bases match TRBD2. The germline V gene encodes CDR1 SGHRS and CDR2 YFSETQ. The CDR3 is 16 residues long. V was pared by 0 bases and J by 4 bases, with 4 bases of the junction left unmatched. Here the CDR3 DNA reads TGCGCCAGCAGCTTGGAAGGGACTAGCGGGATATACGAGCAGTACTTC. This sequence encodes CASSLEGTSGIYEQYF.